This entry lists 8 T cell receptor beta chains sequenced from one sample in a study of blood T cells in healthy people across ages. With a J-beta primer mix and a sample-barcoded 5' primer, a second PCR ran 7 to 11 cycles. TCRdb reprocessed the 5' RACE reads via MiXCR and lists one record per CDR3 protein. The table has approximately 800,000 distinct CDR3 sequences, 20% to 25% seen once; the top ten hold approximately 4%. The data were also submitted as part of a second study, on T cells of mothers and their children.

What was sequenced was blood. Every receptor here comes from a boy between 10 and 17 years old in good health.

The chain has TRBV28 and TRBJ2-5, with TRBD1 identical over 8 bases. Germline trimming cut 6 bases from V and 0 bases from J; bases unmatched to any gene: 12. Germline CDR1 reads MDHEN; CDR2 reads SYDVKM. The CDR3 loop spans 17 amino acids. This CDR3 is CASSPIDQGADQETQYF. As DNA, the CDR3 is TGTGCCAGCAGCCCGATTGATCAGGGGGCCGACCAAGAGACCCAGTACTTC.

This clonotype occurred many times. This sequence joins TRBV11-2 and TRBJ1-2; 8 positions match TRBD1. There are 13 residues in the CDR3. Germline CDR1 SGHAT, CDR2 FQNNGV. Trimming removed 3 bases from V and 8 bases from J; junction bases left unmatched: 5. The CDR3 nucleotides are TGTGCCAGCAGCTTGAGACAGGGGTACGGCTACACCTTC. It encodes CASSLRQGYGYTF.

The chain has TRBV29-1 and TRBJ1-2; 9 nucleotides match TRBD1. With 7 bases clipped from V and 10 bases from J, the junction kept 13 bases outside the gene matches. The CDR3 extends over 13 amino acids. Germline V CDR1 and CDR2: SQVTM, ANQGSEA. The CDR3: CSATAGTGLDYTF. CDR3 bases: TGCAGCGCTACTGCCGGGACAGGGCTAGACTACACCTTC. Based on the CDR3 plus reference TRBV29-1 and TRBJ1-2, the full variable domain is SAVISQKPSRDICQRGTSLTIQCQVDSQVTMMFWYRQQPGQSLTLIATANQGSEATYESGFVIDKFPISRPNLTFSTLTVSNMSPEDSSIYLCSATAGTGLDYTFGSGTRLTVV.

This clonotype has just a few counts. This rearrangement joins TRBV7-9 to TRBJ1-5, with a weak D call TRBD1 (5 bases). Germline V gives CDR1 SEHNR, CDR2 FQNEAQ (reference sequence). V was shortened by 0 bases and J by 7 bases, with 13 bases between the two germline ends. The CDR3 is 15 amino acids. Here the CDR3 DNA reads TGTGCCAGCAGCTTAGCCCTCCCAGGGAACCAGCCCCAGCATTTT. The encoded protein is CASSLALPGNQPQHF.

The V and J genes are TRBV29-1 and TRBJ1-2, with a possible D match to TRBD1 (5 bases). Germline V gene lookup returns CDR1 SQVTM and CDR2 ANQGSEA. With 3 bases removed from V and 6 bases from J, the gap between germline ends came to 8 bases. CDR3 length equals 11 residues. CDR3 region: CSVEGLNGYTF. The CDR3 DNA is TGCAGCGTTGAGGGGCTTAATGGCTACACCTTC.

This chain links TRBV11-2 with TRBJ1-4; perhaps TRBD1 as D (5 bases). Per the germline V gene, CDR1 is SGHAT and CDR2 is FQNNGV. The CDR3 extends over 15 amino acids. Trimming took 6 bases from V and 3 from J, leaving 14 bases between them. CDR3 sequence: CASSLRDRSNEKLFF. CDR3 in DNA: TGTGCCAGCAGTCTCCGGGACCGATCTAATGAAAAACTGTTTTTT.

This clonotype has a handful of counts. The J gene is TRBJ2-5, the V gene TRBV7-2; maybe TRBD1 (6 bases). The germline V gene has CDR1 SGHTA and CDR2 FQGNSA. V lost 4 bases, J lost 1 base, and 13 bases lay in between. This CDR3 comprises 15 residues. CDR3 region: CASSSLGAGQETQYF. CDR3 sequence (DNA): TGTGCCAGCAGCTCCTTGGGGGCGGGCCAAGAGACCCAGTACTTC. Full variable domain (remainder filled in from reference TRBV7-2 and TRBJ2-5): GAGVSQSPSNKVTEKGKDVELRCDPISGHTALYWYRQSLGQGLEFLIYFQGNSAPDKSGLPSDRFSAERTGGSVSTLTIQRTQQEDSAVYLCASSSLGAGQETQYFGPGTRLLVL.

This chain uses TRBV10-3 with TRBJ2-1; TRBD1 matches 10 bases. The CDR3 contains 14 residues. V lost 7 bases, J lost 6 bases, and 6 bases stayed unmatched. Germline lookup yields CDR1 ENHRY and CDR2 SYGVKD. The CDR3 DNA reads as TGTGCCATCAATTCGGACAGGGGGTTCAATGAGCAGTTCTTC. The encoded protein is CAINSDRGFNEQFF.